The clone carrying this TCR beta chain was seen a handful of times. Its antigen is currently unknown. The entry originates in a study of CD8 T cells in ankylosing spondylitis. CDR1 and CDR2 (germline): DFQATT, SNEGSKA (reference sequence). With 8 bases clipped from V and 7 bases from J, the junction kept 11 bases outside the gene matches. This CDR3 is 12 amino acids long. Construction of TCR beta libraries was performed using quantitative 5'-RACE with molecular barcodes. A single record per CDR3 protein comes from TCRdb applying MiXCR to the 5' RACE reads. The data contain fewer than 250,000 distinct CDR3 sequences, roughly a third of them singletons. Overall study findings and caveats: Some motif variants were previously reported in reactive arthritis synovial fluid and blood. Within ankylosing spondylitis blood, a TCR beta motif made up of several highly homologous variants appeared to be characteristic.

Sequenced: blood, either unsorted or a sorted T cell fraction (not recorded which). The source of this sequence is a male donor with ankylosing spondylitis or in good health (not recorded which). The chain uses TRBV20-1 and TRBJ2-7; 7 bases align to TRBD1. The CDR3 DNA sequence: TGCAGTAGACAGGGCCAGCTAAGGGAGCAGTACTTC. It specifies CSRQGQLREQYF.